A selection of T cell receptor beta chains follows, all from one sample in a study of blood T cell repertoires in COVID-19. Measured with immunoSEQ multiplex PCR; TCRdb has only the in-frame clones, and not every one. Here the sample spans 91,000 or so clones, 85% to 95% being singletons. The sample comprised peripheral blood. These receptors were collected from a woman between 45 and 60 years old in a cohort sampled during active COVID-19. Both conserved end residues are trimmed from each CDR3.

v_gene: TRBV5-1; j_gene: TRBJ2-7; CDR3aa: ASSLGLNGEQY
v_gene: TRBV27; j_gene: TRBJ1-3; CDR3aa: ASSLSPDFSGNTIY
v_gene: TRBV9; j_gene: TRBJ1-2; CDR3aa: ASSVPDKNYGYT
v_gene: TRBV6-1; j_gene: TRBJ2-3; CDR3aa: ASSERVSTDTQY
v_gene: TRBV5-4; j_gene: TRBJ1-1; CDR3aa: ASSLRTGGDTEAF
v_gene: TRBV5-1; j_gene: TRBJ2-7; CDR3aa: ASSLDYAAQSSYEQY
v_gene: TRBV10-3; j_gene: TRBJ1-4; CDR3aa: AISESGQANEKLF
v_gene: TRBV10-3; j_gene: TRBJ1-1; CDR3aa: AISPSGDTEAF
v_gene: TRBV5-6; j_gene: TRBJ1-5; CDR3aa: ASSLVGAGQPQH
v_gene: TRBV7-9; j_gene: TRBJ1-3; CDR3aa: ASRTGASGNTIY
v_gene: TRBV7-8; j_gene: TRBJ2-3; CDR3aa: ASSSTSGRALTDTQY
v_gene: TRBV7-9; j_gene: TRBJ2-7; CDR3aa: ASSLVGTGVSYEQY
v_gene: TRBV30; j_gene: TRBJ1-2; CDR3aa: AWSERQGYGYT
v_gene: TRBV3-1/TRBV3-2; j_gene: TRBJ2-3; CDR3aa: ASSQGTSGGARTQY
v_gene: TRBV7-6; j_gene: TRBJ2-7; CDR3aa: ASSPQGKGSYEQY
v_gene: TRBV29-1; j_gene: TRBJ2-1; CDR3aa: SPHGQGANEQF